This paragraph reports one T cell receptor beta chain. This specimen belongs to a study of blood T cell repertoires in COVID-19. Using immunoSEQ multiplex PCR, the repertoire was profiled, and TCRdb retains in-frame clones only, with some absent. The sample contains 200,000 to 250,000 clones, 92% of which appear only once. CDR3 length equals 12 residues. Trimming removed 2 bases at V and 6 bases at J, with 7 bases between. CDR1 is ENHRY, CDR2 SYGVKD, per germline. This sequence joins TRBV10-3 and TRBJ1-2; possible D gene TRBD1, 5 bases. This TCR derives from a young man with acute or convalescent COVID-19. Sequences were obtained from peripheral blood. The CDR3 DNA sequence: TGTGCCATCAGTGAGGGCAGGGATGGCTACACCTTC. Translation: CAISEGRDGYTF.